This TCR beta chain was recovered during a study of regulatory T cells in long-lasting Graves disease. The study's findings and limits: New patients shared fewer public clonotypes (roughly 910) than persistent patients did (about 2,700). TRBV28, TRBJ1-2 and TRBJ2-5 emerged as the favored segments in persistent disease.

Arm-PCR of CDR3 regions with iRepertoire HTBI primers generated TCR beta libraries. TCRdb reanalysed the multiplex PCR reads using MiXCR and keeps one entry per CDR3 protein. Here the sample spans over 450,000 distinct CDR3 sequences, approximately 12% being singletons. Documented time point: newly diagnosed GD, antithyroid drugs for less than 3 months. Preparation of the TCR library used RNA extracted from PBMCs. This clonotype was seen at least ten times. No antigen is known for it. The V end lost 1 base, the J end lost 5 bases, and 8 bases lay between the germline ends. The CDR3 sequence is 13 residues long. Germline V gene sequence: CDR1 MGHRA, CDR2 YSYEKL. The sample was also reused in another study, on T cells in Graves' hyperthyroidism and ophthalmopathy. That study adds: No progression to ophthalmopathy during 18 months of follow-up defined stable disease. HTBI primers were used for first-round RT-PCR of the TCR CDR3.

The rearrangement uses TRBV4-1 and TRBJ1-2; D not resolved. The source was peripheral blood mononuclear cells (PBMCs), collected at new diagnosis, from a patient treated with antithyroid drugs. The receptor's source is a woman in her twenties or thirties with Graves disease. As DNA, the CDR3 is TGCGCCAGCAGCCAAGTGGCACAGTATGGCTACACCTTC. This codes for CASSQVAQYGYTF.